The clone carrying this TCR beta chain showed up just a few times. The antigen is unknown. The data originate from a study of beta chain features in type 1 diabetes. Per the germline V gene, CDR1 is LNHDA and CDR2 is SQIVND (reference sequence). The CDR3 is 14 amino acids. The ends were cut back, 6 bases at V and 1 base at J, with 11 bases in the middle. Study findings and constraints: The study found fewer insertions and more deletions at VDJ junctions in type 1 diabetes patients. Type 1 diabetes patients showed a moderate but significant shortening of TCRB CDR3s in all four CD4+ subsets.

Every isolated RNA sample was fully reverse transcribed, so sequencing captured expressed TCRB transcripts. Using immunoSEQ multiplex PCR, the repertoire was profiled, and TCRdb retains in-frame clones only, with some absent. Among some 700,000 clones listed, over 10% were seen once. The chain employs TRBV19 and TRBJ2-3; D is possibly TRBD1 (6 bases). The sequenced sample consisted of naive CD4+ T cells from blood. This sequence was found in a man between 18 and 29 years old with type 1 diabetes. DNA for the CDR3: TGTGCCAGTAGGGAGGACAGAGGCACAGATACGCAGTATTTT. It encodes CASREDRGTDTQYF. Variable domain in full (rest from reference TRBV19 and TRBJ2-3): DGGITQSPKYLFRKEGQNVTLSCEQNLNHDAMYWYRQDPGQGLRLIYYSQIVNDFQKGDIAEGYSVSREKKESFPLTVTSAQKNPTAFYLCASREDRGTDTQYFGPGTRLTVL.